What follows are 27 T cell receptor beta chains derived from one specimen sequenced in a study of vaccination and CD4 T cells after COVID-19. Sample treatment: approximately nine-day PBMC culture with coronavirus spike peptide pools or control peptides (ViraFEST assay). The Oncomine TCR Beta short-read assay sequenced DNA from cultured CD4+ T cells. TCRdb recomputed calls from the PCR reads with MiXCR, one row per CDR3 protein. The profile covers fewer than 15,000 distinct CDR3 sequences, with approximately 57% appearing a single time and around 12% taken by the ten largest. The antigens these receptors bind are not known. Sequencing was performed on CD4+ T cells from blood, cultured in vitro. These receptor sequences come from a human donor who had recovered from COVID-19.

CDR3 amino acids: CASSLRGQPQHF. In nucleotides, the CDR3 is TGTGCCAGCAGCTTAAGAGGGCAGCCCCAGCATTTT. The chain uses TRBV7-2 and TRBJ1-5; D is uncertain. CDR3 length equals 12 residues. Germline V gives CDR1 SGHTA, CDR2 FQGNSA. The V and J ends lost 2 bases and 7 bases respectively, with 6 bases between them.

This clonotype showed up just a few times. This chain links TRBV7-3 with TRBJ1-3, with D unresolved. CDR3 length: 17 residues. Per germline, CDR1 SGHTA and CDR2 FQGTGA. Trimming pared 1 base from V and 0 bases from J, leaving 13 bases between. The CDR3: CASSLSPNDNSGNTIYF. The CDR3 DNA follows: TGTGCCAGCAGCTTAAGCCCGAACGACAACTCTGGAAACACCATATATTTT.

CDR3 nucleotide sequence: TGCAGTGCTAGTCTCGGACTAGCGGGAGCCGGGGCCAACGTCCTGACTTTC. Protein: CSASLGLAGAGANVLTF. This sequence joins TRBV20-1 and TRBJ2-6; TRBD2 matches at 13 bases. Trimming cost V 3 bases and J 4 bases; bases outside gene matches: 6. The CDR3 is 17 residues long. Per germline, CDR1 DFQATT and CDR2 SNEGSKA (reference sequence).

This chain uses TRBV7-8 with TRBJ2-7; no clear D gene. This CDR3 has 16 residues. Trimming left V 3 bases short and J 1 base short, with 16 bases between. Germline V CDR1 and CDR2: SGHVS, FQNEAQ. The CDR3 loop reads CASSFRLPPRSYEQYF. For the CDR3, the DNA is TGTGCCAGCAGCTTCCGACTTCCACCTCGATCCTACGAGCAGTACTTC.

V is TRBV7-2 and J is TRBJ1-4; a weak D match, TRBD1 (5 bases). The V gene's germline CDR1 is SGHTA and CDR2 FQGNSA. CDR3 length: 15 amino acids. Trimming shortened V by 5 bases and J by 0 bases, and 10 bases separated the two germline ends. The CDR3 loop is CASSVRGTTNEKLFF. The CDR3 DNA reads as TGTGCCAGCAGCGTTCGGGGGACAACTAATGAAAAACTGTTTTTT.

The chain employs TRBV5-1 and TRBJ1-1; D remains unclear. V shed 4 bases and J shed 1 base, with 14 bases lying between them. The CDR3 runs to 15 residues. Germline V gene sequence: CDR1 SGHRS, CDR2 YFSETQ. CDR3 loop: CASSPQTPENTEAFF. CDR3 nucleotides: TGCGCCAGCAGCCCACAGACACCGGAGAACACTGAAGCTTTCTTT.

The gene calls are TRBV23-1 and TRBJ1-2; 7 positions match TRBD1. TRBV23-1 is flagged as an ORF with uncertain function. The CDR3 consists of 16 residues. J lost 5 bases, V lost 1 base, and 10 bases had no gene match. The CDR3 protein is CASSQYRGRVFYGYTF. CDR3 nucleotide sequence: TGCGCCAGCAGTCAATACAGGGGCAGGGTTTTTTATGGCTACACCTTC.

The CDR3 loop reads CSALTATSTDTQYF. CDR3 sequence (DNA): TGCAGTGCTTTGACAGCAACTAGCACAGATACGCAGTATTTT. The V call is TRBV20-1, the J call TRBJ2-3, with D possibly matching TRBD1 (5 bases). Between the trimmed V and J ends, which lost 5 bases and 0 bases, there was a span of 12 bases. CDR1 is DFQATT, CDR2 SNEGSKA, per germline (reference sequence). The CDR3 has 14 residues.

The chain recombines TRBV5-1 with TRBJ1-3; D ambiguous. Per germline, CDR1 SGHRS and CDR2 YFSETQ. This CDR3 has 14 amino acids. The ends were cut back, 2 bases at V and 4 bases at J, with 10 bases in the middle. The CDR3 sequence: CASSLTQAGNTIYF. The CDR3 DNA is TGCGCCAGCAGCTTAACCCAAGCAGGAAACACCATATATTTT.

This clonotype is large. The CDR3 nucleotides read TGTGCCAGCAGTTACCGTCAGCCCACAGATACGCAGTATTTT. The encoded protein is CASSYRQPTDTQYF. The chain employs TRBV6-5 and TRBJ2-3; D unresolved. V lost 2 bases and J lost 2, with 8 bases in between. The CDR3 runs 14 residues. Germline V CDR1 and CDR2: MNHEY, SVGAGI.

This rearrangement joins TRBV5-1 to TRBJ1-1; no clear D. The CDR3 has 11 amino acids. With 0 bases removed from V and 3 bases from J, the gap between germline ends came to 0 bases. CDR1 and CDR2 from the germline V gene are SGHRS and YFSETQ. The CDR3 loop is CASSLDTEAFF. Here the CDR3 DNA reads TGCGCCAGCAGCTTGGACACTGAAGCTTTCTTT.

The rearrangement uses TRBV19 and TRBJ1-5, with D uncertain. The CDR3 runs 17 residues. CDR1 is LNHDA, CDR2 SQIVND, per germline (reference sequence). V lost 1 base and J 6 bases, leaving 19 bases between the germline ends. In DNA, the CDR3 is TGTGCCAGTAGTATAGTTGGGGTAGGTCTCCTCCTTCAGCCCCAGCATTTT. Residues: CASSIVGVGLLLQPQHF.

This clonotype turned up a few times. V and J are TRBV29-1 and TRBJ1-2; tentatively, D is TRBD1 (5 bases). CDR3 size: 13 residues. Trimming cost V 3 bases and J 5 bases, with 13 bases left between them. Germline CDR1 and CDR2: SQVTM and ANQGSEA. CDR3 sequence (DNA): TGCAGCGTTGACCGGGGCGCGGGGTATGGCTACACCTTC. It encodes CSVDRGAGYGYTF. The entire variable domain, with the rest obtained from reference TRBV29-1 and TRBJ1-2, is as follows: SAVISQKPSRDICQRGTSLTIQCQVDSQVTMMFWYRQQPGQSLTLIATANQGSEATYESGFVIDKFPISRPNLTFSTLTVSNMSPEDSSIYLCSVDRGAGYGYTFGSGTRLTVV.

This clonotype was counted between two and nine times. The chain joins TRBV30 to TRBJ1-3; D ambiguous. The CDR3 has 15 amino acids. V was trimmed by 5 bases and J by 4 bases, leaving 18 bases between them. CDR1 and CDR2 (germline): GTSNPN, SVGIG (reference sequence). The CDR3 sequence is CAWGVGHTGGNTIYF. DNA of the CDR3: TGTGCCTGGGGGGTAGGCCATACGGGAGGAAACACCATATATTTT.

Sample share makes this clonotype medium-sized. The V and J genes are TRBV6-5 and TRBJ2-7, with a possible D match to TRBD2 (6 bases). Per germline, CDR1 MNHEY and CDR2 SVGAGI. V was cut by 4 bases and J by 0 bases, with 16 bases left in between. The CDR3 has 16 residues. In DNA, the CDR3 is TGTGCCAGCAGTTCCCGTGCGCGGGGTCTCTCCTACGAGCAGTACTTC. Translation: CASSSRARGLSYEQYF.

This clonotype was seen a few times. The chain has TRBV20-1 and TRBJ1-1; possibly TRBD1 for D (6 bases). CDR3 size: 16 residues. With 3 bases removed from V and 8 bases from J, the gap between germline ends came to 25 bases. Germline V lookup: CDR1 DFQATT, CDR2 SNEGSKA (reference sequence). The CDR3 region is CSARTVWEQGSQEAFF. As DNA, the CDR3 is TGCAGTGCTAGGACGGTTTGGGAACAGGGCTCTCAGGAAGCTTTCTTT.

This clonotype was counted a few times. The chain uses TRBV20-1 and TRBJ2-3; TRBD2 agrees at 9 bases. With V trimmed by 5 bases and J by 0 bases, 6 bases remained unmatched. CDR1 and CDR2 (germline): DFQATT, SNEGSKA (reference sequence). This CDR3 has 15 residues. This CDR3 reads CSAALAGSSTDTQYF. The CDR3 nucleotides are TGCAGTGCTGCCCTAGCGGGATCTAGCACAGATACGCAGTATTTT.

The chain recombines TRBV28 with TRBJ2-1; tentatively, D is TRBD1 (5 bases). TRBJ2-7 explains the end of the DNA better; the J call may be wrong. The CDR3 totals 15 residues. Germline V lookup: CDR1 MDHEN, CDR2 SYDVKM. The CDR3 protein is CASSSPAGAVDEQYF. CDR3 nucleotides: TGTGCCAGCAGTTCCCCCGCTGGGGCTGTCGACGAGCAGTACTTC.

The table lists this clonotype with a few counts. This chain uses TRBV5-4 with TRBJ2-7; the D gene is possibly TRBD2 (5 bases). The CDR3 loop spans 14 amino acids. CDR1 and CDR2 (germline): SGHNT, YYREEE (reference sequence). Trimming stripped 2 bases from V and 2 bases from J, with 11 bases between. The CDR3, as DNA: TGTGCCAGCAGCTTAGCGGCTAGCACCTACGAGCAGTACTTC. Translation: CASSLAASTYEQYF.

The CDR3 nucleotides are TGTGCCAGCAGGCAGGGTGGTACTGAAGCTTTCTTT. Residues: CASRQGGTEAFF. This chain links TRBV27 with TRBJ1-1; D perhaps matches TRBD1 (5 bases). The CDR3 is made up of 12 amino acids. The germline CDR1 and CDR2 sequences are MNHEY and SMNVEV (reference sequence). V lost 6 bases to trimming and J lost 5 bases, with 10 bases between them.

This chain uses TRBV2 with TRBJ1-4; 7 positions match TRBD1. Germline V gene lookup returns CDR1 SNHLY and CDR2 FYNNEI. V shed 8 bases, J shed 5 bases, and the junction held 5 bases outside the gene matches. The CDR3 length is 13 residues. CDR3 amino acids: CASYDRANEKLFF. CDR3 nucleotides: TGTGCCAGCTACGACAGGGCGAATGAAAAACTGTTTTTT. Based on the CDR3 plus reference TRBV2 and TRBJ1-4, the full variable domain is EPEVTQTPSHQVTQMGQEVILRCVPISNHLYFYWYRQILGQKVEFLVSFYNNEISEKSEIFDDQFSVERPDGSNFTLKIRSTKLEDSAMYFCASYDRANEKLFFGSGTQLSVL.

The chain uses TRBV27 and TRBJ2-5, with 14 nucleotides matching TRBD2. V lost 6 bases, J lost 4 bases, and 4 bases stayed unmatched. This CDR3 has 15 amino acids. Germline V gene lookup returns CDR1 MNHEY and CDR2 SMNVEV (reference sequence). The CDR3 DNA reads as TGTGCCAGCAGGGGACTAGCGGGAGAGCTAGAGACCCAGTACTTC. It encodes CASRGLAGELETQYF.

With regard to this clonotype: The junction departs from the called germline gene at one end, perhaps through a read error. V is TRBV19 and J is TRBJ1-2; the D gene is possibly TRBD1 (5 bases). The CDR3 covers 13 residues. Germline V CDR1 and CDR2: LNHDA, SQIVND (reference sequence). The CDR3 loop is CASRMEGRGGYAF. The DNA for the CDR3 is TGTGCCAGTAGGATGGAGGGTAGGGGCGGCTACGCCTTC.

This rearrangement joins TRBV6-1 to TRBJ1-1; 7 positions match TRBD1. V lost 2 bases, J lost 3 bases, and 3 bases stayed unmatched. This CDR3 has 14 residues. Germline loops: CDR1 MNHNS, CDR2 SASEGT. This chain's CDR3 is CASSEYRGDTEAFF. In DNA form, the CDR3 reads TGTGCCAGCAGTGAATACAGGGGTGACACTGAAGCTTTCTTT.

V is TRBV20-1 and J is TRBJ2-3, with D tentatively TRBD1 (6 bases). This CDR3 comprises 15 residues. V was shortened by 3 bases and J by 4 bases, with 17 bases between the two germline ends. Germline V CDR1 and CDR2: DFQATT, SNEGSKA (reference sequence). CDR3 in amino acids: CSARTGVGWADTQYF. The CDR3 DNA sequence: TGCAGTGCTAGGACAGGTGTGGGATGGGCAGATACGCAGTATTTT.

The rearrangement links TRBV7-6 to TRBJ2-7, with 10 nucleotides matching TRBD2. Germline V gives CDR1 SGHVS, CDR2 FNYEAQ. J lost 5 bases, V lost 5 bases, and 21 bases had no gene match. This CDR3 is 19 amino acids long. Here the CDR3 reads CASSRRPFFSSGSVNEQYF. In nucleotides, the CDR3 is TGTGCCAGCAGCCGCAGACCCTTCTTTTCTAGCGGGAGTGTCAACGAGCAGTACTTC.

V gene TRBV20-1 combines with J gene TRBJ2-5; 8 bases map to TRBD1. Germline CDR1 DFQATT, CDR2 SNEGSKA (reference sequence). This CDR3 contains 15 residues. J lost 5 bases, V lost 4 bases, and 12 bases had no gene match. The CDR3 DNA reads TGCAGTGCTACCCGGACAGGGACATGGGGGGAGACCCAGTACTTC. Amino acids: CSATRTGTWGETQYF.